This T cell receptor beta chain was profiled in a study of shared clonotypes between healthy human individuals. General observations from the study: A few donors had around 5.5% of their naive CD4 clonotypes in common.

The CDR3 contains 15 residues. In germline, CDR1 is LNHNV, CDR2 YYDKDF (reference sequence). Between the trimmed V and J ends, which lost 2 bases and 2 bases, there was a span of 10 bases. Those who donated, Caucasian adults without exception, all lived in Nashville, Tennessee. In the case of this clone: Its antigen is as yet unknown.

Using immunoSEQ multiplex PCR, the repertoire was profiled, and TCRdb retains in-frame clones only, with some absent. The table shows more than 2,000,000 clones, with roughly 92% occurring only once. The sequence derives from a man aged 18 to 29 in good health. The chain is built from TRBV15 and TRBJ2-1; D could derive from TRBD1 or TRBD2 (5 bases each). Sequenced sample: naive CD4+ T cells sorted from blood. Subset described: CD45RA+ positively selected. Written as DNA, the CDR3 is TGTGCCACCAGCAGACTGGGGGAAGCCTACAATGAGCAGTTCTTC. Amino acid sequence: CATSRLGEAYNEQFF.